This T cell receptor (beta chain) is drawn from a study of PD-1 blockade in classical Hodgkin lymphoma. Study summary: The nivolumab dose that patients received was 3 mg/kg, given intravenously every 2 weeks. The study, taken as a whole, reports: TCR diversity at baseline was reported to be reduced in newly diagnosed patients relative to healthy donors. CD4+ TCR diversity rose significantly by C4D1, and CD8+ TCR diversity did not.

Points on this clone: No antigen is known for it.

Generated by immunoSEQ multiplex PCR, the TCRdb table keeps only in-frame clones and is missing some. The profile shows approximately 73,000 clones, more than 85% of them singletons. The germline V gene encodes CDR1 SNHLY and CDR2 FYNNEI. The CDR3 extends over 20 amino acids. V dropped 3 bases and J dropped 1; count of bases not matched to a gene: 19. Each patient relapsed following autologous stem cell transplantation, and prior brentuximab vedotin exposure differed. The receptor comes from a human donor with classical Hodgkin lymphoma. The chain uses TRBV2 and TRBJ2-3, with 7 bases that match TRBD1. This specimen was peripheral blood mononuclear cells (PBMCs), taken at baseline. In nucleotides, the CDR3 is TGTGCCAGCAGTGATTTGGTGATGTTAGGGGGCATCAGGGGCACAGATACGCAGTATTTT. Amino acids: CASSDLVMLGGIRGTDTQYF.